Below, 8 T cell receptor beta chains from the same sample are listed, as sequenced in a study of early T cells in non-severe SARS-CoV-2 infection. TCRdb re-derived calls from the 5' RACE reads in MiXCR, one entry per CDR3 protein. The table records 75,000 or so distinct CDR3 sequences, 14% to 15% of them present only once. Sequencing was carried out using whole blood. The source of these receptors is an adult who was a healthcare worker with PCR-confirmed SARS-CoV-2 infection or an uninfected control (not recorded which).

The sample holds one count of this clonotype. V usage is TRBV4-1 and J usage is TRBJ1-4; TRBD1 matches 9 bases. Per the germline V gene, CDR1 is MGHRA and CDR2 is YSYEKL. The CDR3 length is 17 residues. Trimming took 0 bases from V and 7 from J; bases not matched to a gene: 9. The CDR3 DNA reads TGCGCCAGCAGCCAAGATACGGGACAGGGTTGGAGTGAAAAACTGTTTTTT. Amino acid sequence: CASSQDTGQGWSEKLFF.

This clonotype has at least ten counts. This chain joins TRBV28 and TRBJ2-5, with no clear D. V dropped 1 base and J dropped 4 bases, with 10 bases sitting between them. The CDR3 is 14 residues long. In germline, CDR1 is MDHEN, CDR2 SYDVKM. CDR3 loop: CASSLSLPSETQYF. The CDR3, as DNA: TGTGCCAGCAGTTTATCACTTCCCTCAGAGACCCAGTACTTC.

The chain recombines TRBV25-1 with TRBJ2-4; 7 bases are a match to TRBD1. V gave up 4 bases and J gave up 3 bases; unmatched junction bases: 12. CDR3 length equals 17 residues. Germline CDR1 and CDR2: MGHDK and SYGVNS. The CDR3 region is CASSATTGAPVKNIQYF. The CDR3 coding sequence is TGTGCCAGCAGTGCAACCACAGGGGCGCCCGTCAAAAACATTCAGTACTTC.

The chain employs TRBV9 and TRBJ2-7; no firm D call. Trimming stripped 4 bases from V and 6 bases from J, with 11 bases between. The germline V gene encodes CDR1 SGDLS and CDR2 YYNGEE. The CDR3 runs 12 residues. Here the CDR3 reads CASSPAESEQYF. As DNA, the CDR3 is TGTGCCAGCAGCCCCGCGGAAAGCGAGCAGTACTTC.

The chain links TRBV27 to TRBJ1-1; D possibly corresponds to TRBD1 (5 bases). The CDR3 has 13 amino acids. Germline CDR1 is MNHEY and CDR2 is SMNVEV (reference sequence). The ends were cut back, 6 bases at V and 9 bases at J, with 17 bases in the middle. In nucleotides, the CDR3 is TGTGCCAGCAGCCCGGCAGGGCGTCCAAAAGCTTTCTTT. Translated, it gives CASSPAGRPKAFF.

There are a few counts of this clonotype. This chain uses TRBV19 with TRBJ1-1, with TRBD1 as a possible D gene (5 bases). V lost 5 bases to trimming and J lost 2 bases, with 15 bases between them. This CDR3 is 15 amino acids long. The germline V gene encodes CDR1 LNHDA and CDR2 SQIVND (reference sequence). The CDR3, as DNA: TGTGCCAGTAGTTATGGGGGGAGTCGAAACACTGAAGCTTTCTTT. The encoded protein is CASSYGGSRNTEAFF.

This clonotype was counted only a few times. The chain carries TRBV15 and TRBJ2-3, with TRBD2 matching over 8 bases. With V trimmed by 1 base and J by 2 bases, 2 bases remained unmatched. The germline V gene has CDR1 LNHNV and CDR2 YYDKDF (reference sequence). This CDR3 has 15 residues. The CDR3 DNA sequence: TGTGCCACCAGCAGAGTAGCGGGGTTCACAGATACGCAGTATTTT. Protein: CATSRVAGFTDTQYF. Drawing the rest from reference TRBV15 and TRBJ2-3, the complete variable domain is DAMVIQNPRYQVTQFGKPVTLSCSQTLNHNVMYWYQQKSSQAPKLLFHYYDKDFNNEADTPDNFQSRRPNTSFCFLDIRSPGLGDTAMYLCATSRVAGFTDTQYFGPGTRLTVL.

The chain links TRBV6-2 or TRBV6-3 to TRBJ2-7; D is possibly TRBD1 or TRBD2 (6 bases each). The length of the CDR3 is 14 residues. Germline lookup yields CDR1 MNHEY and CDR2 SVGEGT. V shed 8 bases and J shed 3 bases, with 17 bases lying between them. The DNA for the CDR3 is TGTGCCAGCCTTGGCGGGACAACCTTCTACGAGCAGTACTTC. It codes for CASLGGTTFYEQYF.